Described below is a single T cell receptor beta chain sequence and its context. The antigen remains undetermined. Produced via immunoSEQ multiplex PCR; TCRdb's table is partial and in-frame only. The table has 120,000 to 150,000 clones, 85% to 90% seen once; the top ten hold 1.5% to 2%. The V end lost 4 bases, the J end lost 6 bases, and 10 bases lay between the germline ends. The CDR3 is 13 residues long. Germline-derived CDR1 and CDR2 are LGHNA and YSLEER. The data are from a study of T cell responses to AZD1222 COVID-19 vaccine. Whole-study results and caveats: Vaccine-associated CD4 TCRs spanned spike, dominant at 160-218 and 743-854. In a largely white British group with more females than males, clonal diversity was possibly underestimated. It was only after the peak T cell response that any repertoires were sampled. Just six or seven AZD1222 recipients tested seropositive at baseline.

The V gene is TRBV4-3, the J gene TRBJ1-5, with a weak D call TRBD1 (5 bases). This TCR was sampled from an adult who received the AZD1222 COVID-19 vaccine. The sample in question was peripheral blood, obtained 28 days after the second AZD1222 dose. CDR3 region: CASSRSQGQPQHF. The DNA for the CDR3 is TGCGCCAGCAGCCGATCCCAGGGTCAGCCCCAGCATTTT.